The 10 T cell receptor beta chains given below trace back to one sample, sequenced in a study of T-cell memory formation after mild COVID-19. Via MiXCR, TCRdb re-called the 5' RACE reads, giving one row per CDR3 protein. The repertoire holds some 40,000 distinct CDR3 sequences, less than 8% seen once, with approximately 0.81% in the top ten. Source material: PBMCs or a T cell subset sorted from them (not recorded which). All receptors derive from an adult who had mild COVID-19 (a few samples of this study predate the infection). Cell type and time point are not known.

For the CDR3, the DNA is TGTGCCAGCAGTTTGGACAGCCGCTATGGCTACACCTTC. Its translation: CASSLDSRYGYTF. This rearrangement joins TRBV12-3 or TRBV12-4 to TRBJ1-2, with a weak D call TRBD1 (6 bases). The CDR3 sequence is 13 residues long. V was trimmed by 3 bases and J by 4 bases, leaving 9 bases between them.

In this sample, this clonotype turned up many times. The rearrangement uses TRBV20-1 and TRBJ1-2, with a tentative D call TRBD1 (6 bases). This CDR3 spans 13 amino acids. Germline-derived CDR1 and CDR2 are DFQATT and SNEGSKA (reference sequence). Trimming removed 5 bases at V and 4 bases at J, with 14 bases between. CDR3 coding DNA: TGCAGTGCTGGTAGACAGGCCTTCTATGGCTACACCTTC. It translates to CSAGRQAFYGYTF.

This clonotype was seen a few times. V and J are TRBV5-1 and TRBJ2-3, with 8 bases matching TRBD2. CDR1 SGHRS and CDR2 YFSETQ come from the germline V gene. The CDR3 has 16 amino acids. The V gene end was trimmed by 4 bases and the J gene end by 0 bases; junction bases not matched to a gene: 7. The chain's CDR3 is CASSSRLAMSTDTQYF. In DNA form, the CDR3 reads TGCGCCAGCAGCAGCCGACTAGCGATGAGCACAGATACGCAGTATTTT.

The genes are TRBV9 and TRBJ2-6, with D unclear. V lost 0 bases and J 1 base, leaving 14 bases between the germline ends. The germline V gene encodes CDR1 SGDLS and CDR2 YYNGEE. The CDR3 is 18 residues long. In DNA form, the CDR3 reads TGTGCCAGCAGCGTAGCTACAATGGTGGGTTCTGGGGCCAACGTCCTGACTTTC. Residues: CASSVATMVGSGANVLTF.

There are a few counts of this clonotype. V gene TRBV18 combines with J gene TRBJ1-1, with no clear D. V lost 2 bases and J 2 bases, leaving 6 bases between the germline ends. The CDR3 contains 13 residues. The germline gives CDR1 KGHSH, CDR2 LQKENI. The CDR3 coding sequence is TGTGCCAGCTCACCAATGGCAAACACTGAAGCTTTCTTT. Residues: CASSPMANTEAFF.

The table lists this clonotype with many counts. V is TRBV10-3 and J is TRBJ2-1; 7 bases are a match to TRBD2. V was pared by 4 bases and J by 4 bases, with 7 bases of the junction left unmatched. Germline CDR1 reads ENHRY; CDR2 reads SYGVKD. The CDR3 contains 15 residues. The CDR3 DNA reads as TGTGCCATCAGTGGATCTAGCGGCTTGTACAATGAGCAGTTCTTC. This sequence encodes CAISGSSGLYNEQFF.

The chain has TRBV20-1 and TRBJ2-7, with TRBD1 matching over 7 bases. J was trimmed by 4 bases and V by 5 bases; bases with no gene match: 5. This CDR3 region has 12 residues. Germline CDR1 DFQATT, CDR2 SNEGSKA (reference sequence). The CDR3 DNA follows: TGCAGTGCTCTTGGGACAGTTTACGAGCAGTACTTC. It specifies CSALGTVYEQYF.

This clonotype was recorded a few times. This sequence joins TRBV5-6 and TRBJ2-7, with unresolved D. CDR1 and CDR2 (germline): SGHDT, YYEEEE. V lost 0 bases and J lost 4, with 5 bases in between. This CDR3 has 12 amino acids. The CDR3 region has the DNA TGTGCCAGCAGCTTGGCCTTATACGAGCAGTACTTC. Translating gives CASSLALYEQYF.

This clonotype showed up many times. The gene calls are TRBV4-3 and TRBJ2-7; either TRBD1 or TRBD2 may fit D (6 bases each). The germline CDR1 and CDR2 sequences are LGHNA and YSLEER. The CDR3 runs 15 residues. V was pared by 0 bases and J by 3 bases, with 12 bases between. CDR3 bases: TGCGCCAGCAGCCAAGATGGGGGGCCCTACTACGAGCAGTACTTC. Translated, it gives CASSQDGGPYYEQYF.

Only a few counts were recorded for this clonotype. This chain connects TRBV6-5 to TRBJ2-7, with TRBD1 identical over 10 bases. The V gene end was trimmed by 0 bases and the J gene end by 6 bases; junction bases not matched to a gene: 2. The CDR3 totals 14 residues. Germline V gene data show CDR1 as MNHEY and CDR2 as SVGAGI. The CDR3 is CASSYSGQGTEQYF. DNA for the CDR3: TGTGCCAGCAGTTACTCGGGACAGGGGACCGAGCAGTACTTC.